The 10 T cell receptor beta chains below come from one sample, sequenced in a study of blood T cell repertoires in COVID-19. Sequencing was performed with immunoSEQ multiplex PCR; in TCRdb, only in-frame clones are kept and a portion is missing. Of about 130,000 clones in the sample, around 86% are singletons; the top ten hold approximately 20%. Material: PBMCs or T cells enriched from blood (not recorded which). The receptors come from a man aged 30 to 45 who had recovered from COVID-19.

J is TRBJ2-7 and V is TRBV5-1; D is ambiguous. Germline CDR1 and CDR2: SGHRS and YFSETQ. This CDR3 is built from 11 residues. V lost 4 bases, J lost 3 bases, and 5 bases lay in between. CDR3 nucleotide sequence: TGCGCCAGCAGCGCGAGCTACGAGCAGTACTTC. It codes for CASSASYEQYF.

The rearrangement joins TRBV15 to TRBJ1-4; D is unresolved. Germline V lookup: CDR1 LNHNV, CDR2 YYDKDF (reference sequence). The CDR3 has 14 residues. Trimming pared 1 base from V and 2 bases from J, leaving 5 bases between. CDR3 bases: TGTGCCACCAGCAGAGGTCGGACTAATGAAAAACTGTTTTTT. This translates into CATSRGRTNEKLFF. The full variable domain, in which reference TRBV15 and TRBJ1-4 provide the parts outside the CDR3, is DAMVIQNPRYQVTQFGKPVTLSCSQTLNHNVMYWYQQKSSQAPKLLFHYYDKDFNNEADTPDNFQSRRPNTSFCFLDIRSPGLGDTAMYLCATSRGRTNEKLFFGSGTQLSVL.

Only one count was recorded for this clone. The chain is built from TRBV13 and TRBJ2-7; a weak D match, TRBD1 (5 bases). Germline CDR1 and CDR2: PRHDT and FYEKMQ (reference sequence). Trimming shortened V by 5 bases and J by 3 bases, and 14 bases separated the two germline ends. This CDR3 is built from 14 residues. CDR3 nucleotide sequence: TGTGCCAGCAGCGAACGACAAGGGGACTACGAGCAGTACTTC. Its translation is CASSERQGDYEQYF. Together with reference TRBV13 and TRBJ2-7, the CDR3 gives the full variable domain: AAGVIQSPRHLIKEKRETATLKCYPIPRHDTVYWYQQGPGQDPQFLISFYEKMQSDKGSIPDRFSAQQFSDYHSELNMSSLELGDSALYFCASSERQGDYEQYFGPGTRLTVT.

The chain couples TRBV19 to TRBJ1-1; weak D call: TRBD1 (5 bases). Per germline, CDR1 LNHDA and CDR2 SQIVND (reference sequence). V was cut by 7 bases and J by 0 bases, with 15 bases left in between. The CDR3 totals 15 residues. The CDR3 here is CASTPRWTLNTEAFF. CDR3 DNA: TGTGCCAGTACCCCAAGATGGACACTGAACACTGAAGCTTTCTTT.

The rearrangement uses TRBV3-1 (or the pseudogene TRBV3-2) and TRBJ1-5; possible D gene TRBD1, 6 bases. This CDR3 is built from 15 residues. Trimming shortened V by 6 bases and J by 3 bases, and 15 bases separated the two germline ends. CDR1 and CDR2 (germline): LGHDT, YNNKEL (reference sequence). In nucleotides, the CDR3 is TGTGCCAGCAGTCAGGGGTTACTTGACAATCAGCCCCAGCATTTT. Amino acid sequence: CASSQGLLDNQPQHF.

This clone is a singleton in its sample. The chain employs TRBV6-4 and TRBJ1-6; weak D call: TRBD1 (6 bases). Trimming stripped 3 bases from V and 7 bases from J, with 10 bases between. Per the germline V gene, CDR1 is MRHNA and CDR2 is SNTAGT. The length of the CDR3 is 14 residues. The CDR3 loop is CASSEGQKNSPLHF. CDR3 bases: TGTGCCAGCAGTGAAGGACAGAAAAATTCACCCCTCCACTTT.

The genes are TRBV6-5 and TRBJ2-2, with 12 bases fitting TRBD2. V lost 11 bases, J lost 4 bases, and 8 bases stayed unmatched. From germline, CDR1 is MNHEY and CDR2 SVGAGI. The CDR3 has 15 residues. In nucleotides, the CDR3 is TGTGCCGTCCCGACTAGCGGGGGTGTCACCGGGGAGCTGTTTTTT. This codes for CAVPTSGGVTGELFF.

Regarding this clone: Within the sample, other DNA sequences also encode this same CDR3. The chain employs TRBV9 and TRBJ2-2; D unresolved. The V end lost 1 base, the J end lost 1 base, and 5 bases lay between the germline ends. This CDR3 has 14 residues. In germline, CDR1 is SGDLS, CDR2 YYNGEE. CDR3 DNA sequence: TGTGCCAGCAGCGTATCGGGGAACACCGGGGAGCTGTTTTTT. This sequence encodes CASSVSGNTGELFF.

The chain uses TRBV24-1 and TRBJ1-2; TRBD1 matches at 8 bases. The CDR3 sequence is 13 residues long. The V segment lost 4 bases and the J segment 8 bases; nucleotides outside the gene matches: 5. Looked up from germline, CDR1 is KGHDR and CDR2 is SFDVKD. CDR3 coding DNA: TGTGCCACCAGTGACCGACAGGGGAAAGGCTACACCTTC. Translated, it gives CATSDRQGKGYTF.

The chain combines TRBV6-5 with TRBJ2-7; TRBD1 aligns across 7 bases. CDR3 length: 15 amino acids. The V gene's germline CDR1 is MNHEY and CDR2 SVGAGI. V trimming: 6 bases; J trimming: 3 bases; junction bases outside the gene matches: 11. The CDR3 nucleotides are TGTGCCAGCAGCGACCTCGGGACAGAGGTCTACGAGCAGTACTTC. Its protein is CASSDLGTEVYEQYF.